These 21 T cell receptor beta chains originate from one sample sequenced in a study of T cells in Graves' hyperthyroidism and ophthalmopathy. Amplification yielded TCR beta CDR3 regions, with RNA transcripts as the source. A first-round RT-PCR of the TCR CDR3 used the HTBI primer set. TCRdb reprocessed the multiplex PCR reads with MiXCR, giving one entry per CDR3 protein. The data contain 410,000 or so distinct CDR3 sequences, roughly 15% of them singletons. The sequenced material came from blood. Every receptor here comes from a man aged 18 to 30 with Graves' ophthalmopathy.

This clonotype was observed many times. The V call is TRBV15, the J call TRBJ1-1; unclear D gene. The germline gives CDR1 LNHNV, CDR2 YYDKDF (reference sequence). Trimming cost V 5 bases and J 0 bases, with 10 bases left between them. The CDR3 sequence is 14 residues long. The CDR3 DNA is TGTGCCACCAGCTACTCCCAGGTGAACACTGAAGCTTTCTTT. Translating it yields CATSYSQVNTEAFF.

This clonotype has at least ten counts. The chain links TRBV3-1 to TRBJ1-2; D perhaps matches TRBD1 (5 bases). Trimming stripped 4 bases from V and 5 bases from J, with 17 bases between. There are 15 residues in the CDR3. The germline V gene encodes CDR1 LGHDT and CDR2 YNNKEL (reference sequence). The CDR3 sequence is CASSPPQQGLYGYTF. The CDR3 DNA sequence: TGTGCCAGCAGCCCCCCGCAGCAGGGATTGTATGGCTACACCTTC.

This clonotype showed up just a few times. This rearrangement joins TRBV18 to TRBJ1-5, with TRBD1 identical over 8 bases. The CDR3 extends over 15 amino acids. Per the germline V gene, CDR1 is KGHSH and CDR2 is LQKENI. Trimming cost V 8 bases and J 5 bases; bases outside gene matches: 11. The CDR3 DNA is TGTGCCAGCACAACTGGACAGGGCCTTGATCAGCCCCAGCATTTT. It specifies CASTTGQGLDQPQHF.

J is TRBJ2-7 and V is TRBV4-1; 11 bases fit TRBD1. The CDR3 totals 15 residues. Germline trimming cut 4 bases from V and 3 bases from J; bases unmatched to any gene: 5. Germline lookup yields CDR1 MGHRA and CDR2 YSYEKL. The CDR3 spells CASSRTDRGHYEQYF. CDR3 bases: TGCGCCAGCAGCCGTACGGACAGGGGGCACTACGAGCAGTACTTC.

This clonotype was found many times. This chain uses TRBV20-1 with TRBJ1-4; D is unresolved. Between the trimmed V and J ends, which lost 6 bases and 8 bases, there was a span of 10 bases. Germline lookup yields CDR1 DFQATT and CDR2 SNEGSKA (reference sequence). This CDR3 contains 11 residues. The CDR3 nucleotides are TGCAGTGCGAAGGGAGGCGAAAAACTGTTTTTT. This sequence encodes CSAKGGEKLFF.

This clonotype was detected a few times. The rearrangement links TRBV9 to TRBJ2-6; a possible D gene is TRBD2 (6 bases). V lost 2 bases and J lost 2, with 8 bases in between. This CDR3 region has 15 residues. Germline V gene data show CDR1 as SGDLS and CDR2 as YYNGEE. The CDR3 spells CASSVGEAGANVLTF. CDR3 in DNA: TGTGCCAGCAGCGTCGGGGAGGCTGGGGCCAACGTCCTGACTTTC. Supplemented by reference TRBV9 and TRBJ2-6, the full variable domain reads DSGVTQTPKHLITATGQRVTLRCSPRSGDLSVYWYQQSLDQGLQFLIQYYNGEERAKGNILERFSAQQFPDLHSELNLSSLELGDSALYFCASSVGEAGANVLTFGAGSRLTVL.

As regards this clonotype: Since a much larger clone is just one base distant, this may be a read error. V and J are TRBV2 and TRBJ2-5, with no clear D. The CDR3 sequence is 11 residues long. The germline V and J ends were trimmed by 6 bases and 11 bases, with 13 bases remaining between them. Germline loops: CDR1 SNHLY, CDR2 FYNNEI. CDR3 region: CASRYHNEQYF. CDR3 nucleotide sequence: TGTGCCAGCAGATACCACAATGAGCAGTACTTC.

This clonotype was found many times. The CDR3 sequence is CASKTSRLHYNEQFF. CDR3 bases: TGTGCCAGTAAGACTAGCCGCCTCCACTACAATGAGCAGTTCTTC. The chain couples TRBV2 to TRBJ2-1; 7 bases line up with TRBD2. Trimming cost V 9 bases and J 3 bases; bases outside gene matches: 11. The CDR3 length is 15 residues. Germline V gene data show CDR1 as SNHLY and CDR2 as FYNNEI.

This clonotype was seen at least ten times. The rearrangement uses TRBV15 and TRBJ2-1, with a tentative D call TRBD1 (6 bases). Germline CDR1 and CDR2: LNHNV and YYDKDF (reference sequence). The CDR3 is 15 residues long. Between the trimmed V and J ends, which lost 6 bases and 6 bases, there was a span of 18 bases. The CDR3 loop reads CATRTKQGVSNEQFF. The CDR3 nucleotides are TGTGCCACCAGGACAAAACAGGGTGTCAGCAATGAGCAGTTCTTC.

This clonotype was detected many times. CDR3 residues: CSAPPTGEWDTQYF. CDR3 DNA sequence: TGCAGTGCCCCCCCGACGGGGGAGTGGGATACGCAGTATTTT. This chain connects TRBV20-1 to TRBJ2-3; TRBD2 might be the D (6 bases). The CDR3 extends over 14 amino acids. Germline CDR1 is DFQATT and CDR2 is SNEGSKA (reference sequence). V was cut by 6 bases and J by 6 bases, with 19 bases left in between.

This clonotype was counted many times. The chain joins TRBV27 to TRBJ2-1, with 7 bases lining up with TRBD1. The germline CDR1 and CDR2 sequences are MNHEY and SMNVEV (reference sequence). Losses at the gene ends were 7 bases for V and 4 bases for J; bases not matched to a gene: 7. CDR3 size: 14 residues. CDR3 protein: CASNPGQRYNEQFF. CDR3 DNA sequence: TGTGCCAGCAACCCGGGACAGAGATACAATGAGCAGTTCTTC.

About this clonotype itself: A read error may explain this, as a much larger clone is one base away. The rearrangement links TRBV27 to TRBJ1-5; 7 nucleotides align to TRBD1. The ends lost 6 bases at V and 2 bases at J; junction bases unmatched: 10. Germline V gene sequence: CDR1 MNHEY, CDR2 SMNVEV (reference sequence). The CDR3 is 16 residues long. The CDR3 here is CASSRTGVTGNQPQHF. In DNA, the CDR3 is TGTGCCAGCAGCCGTACAGGGGTGACTGGCAATCAGCCCCAGCATTTT.

This clonotype was counted only a few times. The chain has TRBV19 and TRBJ2-7, with 11 bases aligning to TRBD2. J gave up 2 bases and V 3 bases, and 3 bases lay outside the gene matches. This CDR3 contains 15 residues. Germline V CDR1 and CDR2: LNHDA, SQIVND (reference sequence). CDR3 sequence (DNA): TGTGCCAGTAGTATTACTAGCGGGAGCACCTACGAGCAGTACTTC. As protein: CASSITSGSTYEQYF.

This clonotype was seen at least ten times. V usage is TRBV6-2 or TRBV6-3 and J usage is TRBJ2-2, with no clear D. V was clipped by 0 bases and J by 4 bases, with 6 bases between them. This CDR3 region has 14 residues. Germline V gives CDR1 MNHEY, CDR2 SVGEGT. CDR3 sequence reads: CASSYSTGTGELFF. Written as DNA, the CDR3 is TGTGCCAGCAGTTACTCGACGGGCACCGGGGAGCTGTTTTTT.

This clonotype was picked up many times. This sequence joins TRBV27 and TRBJ2-7; 7 bases map to TRBD1. CDR1 and CDR2 (germline): MNHEY, SMNVEV (reference sequence). V dropped 5 bases and J dropped 3; count of bases not matched to a gene: 7. There are 14 residues in the CDR3. This CDR3 is CASSTGASFYEQYF. The CDR3 DNA follows: TGTGCCAGCAGTACAGGGGCGTCTTTCTACGAGCAGTACTTC.

This clonotype was observed a few times. The chain recombines TRBV6-1 with TRBJ1-5, with D perhaps matching TRBD1 (5 bases). The CDR3 sequence is 15 residues long. The germline gives CDR1 MNHNS, CDR2 SASEGT. Trimming took 5 bases from V and 0 from J, leaving 11 bases between them. This chain's CDR3 is CASSKDRNSNQPQHF. CDR3 in DNA: TGTGCCAGCAGTAAAGACAGAAATAGCAATCAGCCCCAGCATTTT.

This sequence joins TRBV19 and TRBJ1-6; D unclear. CDR1 and CDR2 from the germline V gene are LNHDA and SQIVND (reference sequence). The CDR3 has 11 residues. Trimming took off 8 bases at V and 12 bases at J, with 11 bases between the two ends. The DNA for the CDR3 is TGTGCCAGTGCCAAAAGCGGACCCCTCCACTTT. This gives the protein CASAKSGPLHF.

This clonotype was counted many times. The chain carries TRBV27 and TRBJ2-2; D might be TRBD2 (5 bases). This CDR3 comprises 14 residues. CDR1 and CDR2 (germline): MNHEY, SMNVEV (reference sequence). The V gene lost 7 bases and the J gene lost 0 bases, with 9 bases spanning the gap. The CDR3 region is CASTRGTNTGELFF. In nucleotides, the CDR3 is TGTGCCAGCACCCGAGGGACGAACACCGGGGAGCTGTTTTTT.

The V gene is TRBV4-2, the J gene TRBJ2-3; no clear D. The V end lost 0 bases, the J end lost 3 bases, and 7 bases lay between the germline ends. The germline CDR1 and CDR2 sequences are LGHNA and YNFKEQ. The CDR3 consists of 14 residues. CDR3 DNA: TGTGCCAGCAGCCAAGAATCAGCGACAGATACGCAGTATTTT. This encodes CASSQESATDTQYF.

The rearrangement joins TRBV5-1 to TRBJ2-6; D call uncertain. Deletions cut 2 bases from V and 0 bases from J, with 9 bases between. This CDR3 is 16 amino acids long. The germline V gene has CDR1 SGHRS and CDR2 YFSETQ. CDR3 sequence (DNA): TGCGCCAGCAGCTTCGTCCAAGACTCTGGGGCCAACGTCCTGACTTTC. Protein: CASSFVQDSGANVLTF.

This chain uses TRBV15 with TRBJ2-1, with TRBD2 matching 13 bases. The germline gives CDR1 LNHNV, CDR2 YYDKDF (reference sequence). This CDR3 is built from 17 residues. J gave up 5 bases and V 3 bases, and 7 bases lay outside the gene matches. In DNA, the CDR3 is TGTGCCACCAGCAGCCCACCGGGACTAGCGGGAAACAATGAGCAGTTCTTC. Encoded protein: CATSSPPGLAGNNEQFF.